This TCR beta chain derives from a study of technical replicates of blood from a handful of donors. CDR1 and CDR2 (germline): SGHVS, FNYEAQ. This CDR3 is built from 15 residues. The V and J ends lost 4 bases and 1 base, in that order; junction bases with no gene match: 3. Clones were read by immunoSEQ multiplex PCR, and TCRdb kept only the in-frame ones, dropping some. The table includes about 59,000 clones, about 87% detected once. The sequence derives from a human donor in good health. Some clones in this sample may be carry-over from other donors' samples. The material sequenced was PBMCs. The chain joins TRBV7-6 to TRBJ2-5; TRBD2 matches 10 bases. The CDR3 here is CASSYSGRLQETQYF. The CDR3 nucleotides read TGTGCCAGCAGCTATAGCGGGAGGCTCCAAGAGACCCAGTACTTC.